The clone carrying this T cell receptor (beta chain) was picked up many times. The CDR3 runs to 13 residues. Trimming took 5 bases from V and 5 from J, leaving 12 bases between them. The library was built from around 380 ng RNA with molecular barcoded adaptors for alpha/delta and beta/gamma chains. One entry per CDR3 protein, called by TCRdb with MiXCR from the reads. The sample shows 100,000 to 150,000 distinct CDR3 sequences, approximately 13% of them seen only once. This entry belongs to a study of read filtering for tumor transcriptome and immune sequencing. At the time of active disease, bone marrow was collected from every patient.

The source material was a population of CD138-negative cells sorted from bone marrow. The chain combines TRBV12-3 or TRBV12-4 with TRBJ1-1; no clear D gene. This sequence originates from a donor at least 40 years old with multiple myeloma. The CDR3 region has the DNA TGTGCCAGCAGTCAAACTTTGGGAACTGAAGCTTTCTTT. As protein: CASSQTLGTEAFF.